This entry lists 3 T cell receptor beta chains sequenced from one sample in a study of identical twins. TCRdb reprocessed the 5' RACE reads via MiXCR and lists one record per CDR3 protein. The data contain around 490,000 distinct CDR3 sequences, approximately 20% of them seen just once; the ten biggest clones take up approximately 0.52%. These same records also appear under a second study, on yellow fever vaccine responses in identical twins.

Sequencing was carried out using CD4+ T cells sorted from blood. Source of these receptors: a woman aged 18-30 years in good health.

This rearrangement joins TRBV10-3 to TRBJ1-2; a possible D gene is TRBD1 (5 bases). Germline values: CDR1 ENHRY, CDR2 SYGVKD. The V end was cut by 3 bases, the J end by 8 bases, with 13 bases between. The CDR3 runs 13 residues. The chain's CDR3 is CAISEISGRGYTF. The CDR3 DNA is TGTGCCATCAGTGAAATTTCAGGGCGAGGCTACACCTTC.

The table lists this clonotype with a few counts. V gene TRBV11-1 combines with J gene TRBJ2-6; D remains unclear. Germline loops: CDR1 SGHAT, CDR2 FQDESV (reference sequence). Trimming removed 5 bases at V and 0 bases at J, with 20 bases between. The CDR3 has 19 residues. The CDR3 sequence is CASSPPVGPTLSGANVLTF. CDR3 nucleotides: TGTGCCAGCAGCCCCCCAGTCGGACCGACGCTCTCTGGGGCCAACGTCCTGACTTTC.

This clonotype has more than one count but fewer than ten. The chain couples TRBV5-1 to TRBJ2-7; a weak D match, TRBD2 (5 bases). This CDR3 contains 14 residues. CDR1 is SGHRS and CDR2 is YFSETQ in the germline V gene. Trimming removed 0 bases from V and 3 bases from J, with 10 bases in between. The CDR3 spells CASSLVGDIYEQYF. CDR3 nucleotides: TGCGCCAGCAGCTTGGTGGGAGACATCTACGAGCAGTACTTC.